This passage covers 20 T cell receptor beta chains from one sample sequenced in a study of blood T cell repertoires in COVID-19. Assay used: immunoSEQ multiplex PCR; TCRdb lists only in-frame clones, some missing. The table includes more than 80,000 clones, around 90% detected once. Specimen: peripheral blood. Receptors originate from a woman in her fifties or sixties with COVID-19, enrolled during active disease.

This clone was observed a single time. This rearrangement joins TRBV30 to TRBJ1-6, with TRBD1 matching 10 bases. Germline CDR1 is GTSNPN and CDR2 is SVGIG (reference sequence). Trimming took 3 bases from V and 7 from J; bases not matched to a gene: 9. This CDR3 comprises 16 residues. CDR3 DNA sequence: TGTGCCTGGAGCCGACCGACAGGGGGCGGCAATTCACCCCTCCACTTT. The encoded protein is CAWSRPTGGGNSPLHF.

The CDR3 DNA is TGTGCCAGCAGCTCCGGGACAGGGGCGGCGGAGCAGTACTTC. Its translation: CASSSGTGAAEQYF. The V and J genes are TRBV11-2 and TRBJ2-7, with 10 bases that match TRBD1. Germline lookup yields CDR1 SGHAT and CDR2 FQNNGV. Trimming took 4 bases from V and 7 from J; bases not matched to a gene: 7. The CDR3 runs to 14 residues.

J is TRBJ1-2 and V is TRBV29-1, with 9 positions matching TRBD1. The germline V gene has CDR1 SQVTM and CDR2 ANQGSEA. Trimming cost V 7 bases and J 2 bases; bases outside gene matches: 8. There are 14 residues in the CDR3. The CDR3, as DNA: TGCAGCGCCTCACCGGGACAGGGAAACTATGGCTACACCTTC. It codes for CSASPGQGNYGYTF.

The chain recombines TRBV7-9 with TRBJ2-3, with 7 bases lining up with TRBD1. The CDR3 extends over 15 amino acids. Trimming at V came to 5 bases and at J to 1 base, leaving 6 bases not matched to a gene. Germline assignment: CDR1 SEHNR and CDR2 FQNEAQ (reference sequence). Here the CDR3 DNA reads TGTGCCAGCAGCCAGGGGCAGGGGGGCACAGATACGCAGTATTTT. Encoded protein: CASSQGQGGTDTQYF.

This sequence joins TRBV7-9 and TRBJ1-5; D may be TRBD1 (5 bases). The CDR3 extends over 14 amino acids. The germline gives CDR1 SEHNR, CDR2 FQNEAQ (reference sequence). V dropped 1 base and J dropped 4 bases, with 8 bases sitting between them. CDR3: CASSLGQGNQPQHF. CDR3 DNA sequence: TGTGCCAGCAGCTTAGGCCAGGGTAATCAGCCCCAGCATTTT.

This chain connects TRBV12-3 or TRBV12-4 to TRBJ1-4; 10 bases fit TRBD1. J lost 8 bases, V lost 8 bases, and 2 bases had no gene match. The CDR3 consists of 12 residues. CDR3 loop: CASQTGGEKLFF. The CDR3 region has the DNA TGTGCCAGCCAGACAGGGGGCGAAAAACTGTTTTTT.

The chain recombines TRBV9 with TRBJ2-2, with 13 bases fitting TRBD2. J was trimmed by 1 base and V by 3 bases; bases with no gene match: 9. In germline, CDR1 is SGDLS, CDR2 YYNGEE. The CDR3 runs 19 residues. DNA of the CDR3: TGTGCCAGCAGCGCCAGGACTAGCGGGGGAGCCTGGAACACCGGGGAGCTGTTTTTT. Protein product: CASSARTSGGAWNTGELFF.

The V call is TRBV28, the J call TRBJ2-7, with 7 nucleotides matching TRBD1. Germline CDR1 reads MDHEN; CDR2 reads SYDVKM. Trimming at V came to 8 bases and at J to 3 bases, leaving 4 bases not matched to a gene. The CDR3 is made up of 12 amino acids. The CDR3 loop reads CASRDSHYEQYF. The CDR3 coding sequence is TGTGCCAGCCGGGACAGCCACTACGAGCAGTACTTC.

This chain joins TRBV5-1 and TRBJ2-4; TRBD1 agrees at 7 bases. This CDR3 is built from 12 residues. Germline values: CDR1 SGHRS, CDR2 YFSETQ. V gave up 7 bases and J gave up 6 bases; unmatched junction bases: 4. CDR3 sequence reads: CASQGQTNIQYF. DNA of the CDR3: TGCGCCAGCCAGGGACAGACAAACATTCAGTACTTC.

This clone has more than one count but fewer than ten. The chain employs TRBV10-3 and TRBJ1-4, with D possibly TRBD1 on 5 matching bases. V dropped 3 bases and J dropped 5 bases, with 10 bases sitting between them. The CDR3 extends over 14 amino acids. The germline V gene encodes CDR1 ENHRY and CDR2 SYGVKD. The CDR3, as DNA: TGTGCCATCAGTGATCAGGGTGGAAATGAAAAACTGTTTTTT. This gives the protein CAISDQGGNEKLFF.

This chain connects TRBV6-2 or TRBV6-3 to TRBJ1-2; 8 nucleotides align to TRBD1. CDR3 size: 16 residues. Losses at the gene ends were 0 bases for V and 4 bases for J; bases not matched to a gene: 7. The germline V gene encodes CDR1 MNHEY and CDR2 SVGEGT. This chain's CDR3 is CASSYSSTQGAYGYTF. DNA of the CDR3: TGTGCCAGCAGTTACTCATCAACCCAGGGGGCCTATGGCTACACCTTC.

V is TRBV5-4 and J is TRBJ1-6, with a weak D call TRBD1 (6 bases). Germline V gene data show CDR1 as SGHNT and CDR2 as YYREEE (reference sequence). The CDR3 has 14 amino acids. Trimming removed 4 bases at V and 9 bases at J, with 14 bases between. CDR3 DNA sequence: TGTGCCAGCAGCGCTGCCCAGGGGAGTTCACCCCTCCACTTT. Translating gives CASSAAQGSSPLHF.

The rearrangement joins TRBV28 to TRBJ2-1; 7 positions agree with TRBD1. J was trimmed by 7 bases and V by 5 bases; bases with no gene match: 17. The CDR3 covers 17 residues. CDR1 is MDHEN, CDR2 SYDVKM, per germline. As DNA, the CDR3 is TGTGCCAGCAGTCTCGATCGACAGACAGGGTTCAGAAATGAGCAGTTCTTC. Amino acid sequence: CASSLDRQTGFRNEQFF.

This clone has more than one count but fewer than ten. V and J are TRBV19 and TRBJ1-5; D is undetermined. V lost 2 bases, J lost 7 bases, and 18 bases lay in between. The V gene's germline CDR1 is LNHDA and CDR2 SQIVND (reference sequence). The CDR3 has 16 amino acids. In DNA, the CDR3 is TGTGCCAGTAGTATAAGGAGGGCAGACTCTCGACAGCCCCAGCATTTT. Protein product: CASSIRRADSRQPQHF. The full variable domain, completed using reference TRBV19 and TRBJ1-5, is DGGITQSPKYLFRKEGQNVTLSCEQNLNHDAMYWYRQDPGQGLRLIYYSQIVNDFQKGDIAEGYSVSREKKESFPLTVTSAQKNPTAFYLCASSIRRADSRQPQHFGDGTRLSIL.

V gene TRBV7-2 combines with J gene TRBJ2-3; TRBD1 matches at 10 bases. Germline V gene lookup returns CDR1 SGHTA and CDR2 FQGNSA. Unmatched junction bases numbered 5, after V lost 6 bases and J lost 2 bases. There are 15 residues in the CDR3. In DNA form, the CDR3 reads TGTGCCAGCAGTCTGGACAGGGGGAACACAGATACGCAGTATTTT. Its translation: CASSLDRGNTDTQYF.

The CDR3 spells CASSSNGDRQETQYF. CDR3 coding DNA: TGTGCCAGCAGCTCAAATGGGGACAGGCAAGAGACCCAGTACTTC. This sequence joins TRBV7-9 and TRBJ2-5; 8 bases fit TRBD1. Trimming at V came to 4 bases and at J to 2 bases, leaving 6 bases not matched to a gene. This CDR3 spans 15 amino acids. Germline CDR1 is SEHNR and CDR2 is FQNEAQ (reference sequence).

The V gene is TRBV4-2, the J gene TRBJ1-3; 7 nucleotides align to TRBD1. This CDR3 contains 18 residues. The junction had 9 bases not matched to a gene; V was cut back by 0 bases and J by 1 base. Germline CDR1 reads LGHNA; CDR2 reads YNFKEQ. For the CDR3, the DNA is TGTGCCAGCAGCCAAGATTCCCCTAAGACAGGGTCTGGAAACACCATATATTTT. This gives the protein CASSQDSPKTGSGNTIYF.

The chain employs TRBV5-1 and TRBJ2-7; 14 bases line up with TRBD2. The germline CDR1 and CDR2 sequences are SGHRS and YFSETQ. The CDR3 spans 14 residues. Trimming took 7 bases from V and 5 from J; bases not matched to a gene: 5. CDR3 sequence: CASRWTSGGNEQYF. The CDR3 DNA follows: TGCGCCAGCCGCTGGACTAGCGGGGGGAACGAGCAGTACTTC.

The CDR3 loop is CASNLGGRSYEQYF. CDR3 nucleotide sequence: TGTGCCAGCAACTTAGGAGGGCGCTCCTACGAGCAGTACTTC. The chain combines TRBV5-8 with TRBJ2-7; possible D gene TRBD2, 6 bases. Trimming stripped 6 bases from V and 0 bases from J, with 13 bases between. This CDR3 contains 14 residues. Germline CDR1 is SGHTS and CDR2 is YDEGEE.

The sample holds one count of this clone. CDR3 sequence reads: CASSYQGGSEAFF. Here the CDR3 DNA reads TGCGCCAGCAGCTACCAGGGAGGCAGTGAAGCTTTCTTT. V and J are TRBV5-1 and TRBJ1-1, with D maybe TRBD1 (5 bases). Germline V CDR1 and CDR2: SGHRS, YFSETQ. V lost 3 bases, J lost 7 bases, and 13 bases lay in between. The CDR3 covers 13 residues.